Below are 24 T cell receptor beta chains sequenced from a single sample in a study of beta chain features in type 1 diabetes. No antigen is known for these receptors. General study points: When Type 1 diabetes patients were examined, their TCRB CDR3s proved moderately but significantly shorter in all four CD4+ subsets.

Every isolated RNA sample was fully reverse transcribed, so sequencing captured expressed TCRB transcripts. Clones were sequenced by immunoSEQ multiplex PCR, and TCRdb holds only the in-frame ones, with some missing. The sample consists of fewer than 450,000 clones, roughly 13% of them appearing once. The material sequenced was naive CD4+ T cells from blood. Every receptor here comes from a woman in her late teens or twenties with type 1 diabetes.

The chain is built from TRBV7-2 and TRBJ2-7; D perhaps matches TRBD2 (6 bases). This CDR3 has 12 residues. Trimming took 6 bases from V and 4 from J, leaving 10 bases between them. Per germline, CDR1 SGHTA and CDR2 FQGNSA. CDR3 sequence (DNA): TGTGCCAGCAGTCGGGACTTTTACGAGCAGTACTTC. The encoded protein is CASSRDFYEQYF.

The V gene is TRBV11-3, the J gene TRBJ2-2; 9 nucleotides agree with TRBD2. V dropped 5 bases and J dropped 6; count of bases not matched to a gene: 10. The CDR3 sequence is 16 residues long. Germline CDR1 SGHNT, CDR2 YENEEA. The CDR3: CASSPGRGRDSGELFF. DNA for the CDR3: TGTGCCAGCAGCCCAGGGCGCGGGAGGGATTCCGGGGAGCTGTTTTTT.

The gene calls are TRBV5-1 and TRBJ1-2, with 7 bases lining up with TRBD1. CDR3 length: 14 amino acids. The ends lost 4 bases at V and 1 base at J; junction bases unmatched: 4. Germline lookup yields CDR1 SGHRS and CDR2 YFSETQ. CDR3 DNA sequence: TGCGCCAGCAGCGCGGGACAGCTTAACTATGGCTACACCTTC. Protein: CASSAGQLNYGYTF.

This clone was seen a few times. The CDR3 DNA sequence: TGCGCCAGCAGCTTGCTACAGGGTGGTGGCTACACCTTC. This encodes CASSLLQGGGYTF. This chain joins TRBV5-1 and TRBJ1-2; weak D call: TRBD1 (6 bases). The germline V gene encodes CDR1 SGHRS and CDR2 YFSETQ. Trimming removed 1 base from V and 7 bases from J, with 11 bases in between. CDR3 length: 13 residues.

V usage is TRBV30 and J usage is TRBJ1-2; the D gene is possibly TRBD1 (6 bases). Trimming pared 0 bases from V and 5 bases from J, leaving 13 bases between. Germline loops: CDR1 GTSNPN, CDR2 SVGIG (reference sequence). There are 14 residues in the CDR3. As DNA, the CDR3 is TGTGCCTGGAGTGTAATAGGCAGGGGTTATGGCTACACCTTC. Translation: CAWSVIGRGYGYTF.

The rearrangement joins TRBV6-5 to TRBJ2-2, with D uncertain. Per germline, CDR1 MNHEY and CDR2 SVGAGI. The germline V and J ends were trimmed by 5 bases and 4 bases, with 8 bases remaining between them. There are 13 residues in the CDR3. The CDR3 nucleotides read TGTGCCAGCAGTACTAAACTCACCGGGGAGCTGTTTTTT. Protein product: CASSTKLTGELFF.

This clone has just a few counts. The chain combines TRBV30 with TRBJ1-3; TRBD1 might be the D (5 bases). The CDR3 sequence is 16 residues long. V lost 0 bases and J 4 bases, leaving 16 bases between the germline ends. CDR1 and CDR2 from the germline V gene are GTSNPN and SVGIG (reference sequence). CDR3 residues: CAWSVPAGIRGNTIYF. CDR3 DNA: TGTGCCTGGAGTGTTCCCGCAGGGATCAGGGGAAACACCATATATTTT.

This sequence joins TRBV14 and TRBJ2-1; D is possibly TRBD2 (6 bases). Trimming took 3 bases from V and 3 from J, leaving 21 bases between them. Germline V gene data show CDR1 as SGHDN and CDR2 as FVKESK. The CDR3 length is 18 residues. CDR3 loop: CASSHIAYSGRIYNEQFF. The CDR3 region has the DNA TGTGCCAGCAGCCACATAGCCTATAGCGGACGGATCTACAATGAGCAGTTCTTC.

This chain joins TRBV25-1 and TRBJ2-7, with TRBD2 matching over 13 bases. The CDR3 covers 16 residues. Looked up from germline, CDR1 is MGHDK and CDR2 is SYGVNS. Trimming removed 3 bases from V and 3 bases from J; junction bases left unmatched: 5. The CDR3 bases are TGTGCCAGCAGTGACCTGGGACTAGCGGGAAGCTACGAGCAGTACTTC. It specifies CASSDLGLAGSYEQYF.

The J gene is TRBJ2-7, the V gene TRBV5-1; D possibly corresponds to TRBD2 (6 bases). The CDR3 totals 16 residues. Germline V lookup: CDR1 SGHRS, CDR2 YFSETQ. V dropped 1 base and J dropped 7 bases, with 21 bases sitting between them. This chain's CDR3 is CASSLRTGTRAGEQYF. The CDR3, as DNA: TGCGCCAGCAGCTTGCGTACTGGGACTCGAGCCGGGGAGCAGTACTTC.

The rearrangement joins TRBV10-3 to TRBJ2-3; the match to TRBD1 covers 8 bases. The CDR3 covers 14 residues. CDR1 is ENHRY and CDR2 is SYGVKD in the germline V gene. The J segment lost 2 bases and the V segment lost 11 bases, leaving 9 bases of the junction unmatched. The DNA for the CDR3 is TGTGCCGTACGACAGGGGACTGACACAGATACGCAGTATTTT. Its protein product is CAVRQGTDTDTQYF.

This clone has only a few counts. The CDR3 spells CAWSPGLAGDRETQYF. DNA for the CDR3: TGTGCCTGGAGTCCGGGACTAGCGGGAGATAGGGAGACCCAGTACTTC. The chain employs TRBV30 and TRBJ2-5, with 14 nucleotides matching TRBD2. Losses at the gene ends were 2 bases for V and 5 bases for J; bases not matched to a gene: 7. The germline CDR1 and CDR2 sequences are GTSNPN and SVGIG (reference sequence). The CDR3 totals 16 residues. The full variable domain, rest sourced from reference TRBV30 and TRBJ2-5, is SQTIHQWPATLVQPVGSPLSLECTVEGTSNPNLYWYRQAAGRGLQLLFYSVGIGQISSEVPQNLSASRPQDRQFILSSKKLLLSDSGFYLCAWSPGLAGDRETQYFGPGTRLLVL.

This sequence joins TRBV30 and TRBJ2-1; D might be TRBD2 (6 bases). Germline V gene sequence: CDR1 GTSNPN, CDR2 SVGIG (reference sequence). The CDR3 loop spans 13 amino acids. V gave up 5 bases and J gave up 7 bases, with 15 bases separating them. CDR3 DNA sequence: TGTGCCTGGCGGGACCCGGGGGTTAATGAGCAGTTCTTC. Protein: CAWRDPGVNEQFF. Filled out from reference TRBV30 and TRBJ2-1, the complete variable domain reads SQTIHQWPATLVQPVGSPLSLECTVEGTSNPNLYWYRQAAGRGLQLLFYSVGIGQISSEVPQNLSASRPQDRQFILSSKKLLLSDSGFYLCAWRDPGVNEQFFGPGTRLTVL.

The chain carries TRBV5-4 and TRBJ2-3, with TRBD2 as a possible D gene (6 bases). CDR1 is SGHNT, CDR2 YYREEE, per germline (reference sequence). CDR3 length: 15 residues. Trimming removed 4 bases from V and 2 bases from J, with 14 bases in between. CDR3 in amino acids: CASSRDFTNTDTQYF. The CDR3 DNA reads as TGTGCCAGCAGCCGGGACTTCACTAACACAGATACGCAGTATTTT. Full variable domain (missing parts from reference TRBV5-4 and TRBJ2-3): ETGVTQSPTHLIKTRGQQVTLRCSSQSGHNTVSWYQQALGQGPQFIFQYYREEENGRGNFPPRFSGLQFPNYSSELNVNALELDDSALYLCASSRDFTNTDTQYFGPGTRLTVL.

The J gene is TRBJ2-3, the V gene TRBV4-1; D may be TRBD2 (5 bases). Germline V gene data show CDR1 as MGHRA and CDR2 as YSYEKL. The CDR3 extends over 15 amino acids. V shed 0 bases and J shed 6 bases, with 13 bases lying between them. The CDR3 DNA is TGCGCCAGCAGCCAAGATCTGCGGGCCCAGGATACGCAGTATTTT. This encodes CASSQDLRAQDTQYF.

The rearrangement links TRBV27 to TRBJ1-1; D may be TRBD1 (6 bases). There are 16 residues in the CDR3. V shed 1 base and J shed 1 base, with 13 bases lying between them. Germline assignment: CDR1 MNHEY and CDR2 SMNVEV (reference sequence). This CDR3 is CASSLFRGQQNTEAFF. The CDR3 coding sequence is TGTGCCAGCAGTTTATTTCGTGGACAGCAGAACACTGAAGCTTTCTTT.

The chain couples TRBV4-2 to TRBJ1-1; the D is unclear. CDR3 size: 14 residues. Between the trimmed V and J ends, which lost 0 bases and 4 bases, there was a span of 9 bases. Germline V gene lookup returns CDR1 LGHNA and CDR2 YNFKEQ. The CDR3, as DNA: TGTGCCAGCAGCCAAGATCATGCGGCCACTGAAGCTTTCTTT. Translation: CASSQDHAATEAFF.

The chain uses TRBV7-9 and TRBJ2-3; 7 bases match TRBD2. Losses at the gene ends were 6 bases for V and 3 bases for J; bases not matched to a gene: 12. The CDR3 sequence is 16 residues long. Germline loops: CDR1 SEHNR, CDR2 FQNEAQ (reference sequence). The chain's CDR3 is CASSSRSGSGTDTQYF. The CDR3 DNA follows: TGTGCCAGCAGTAGCCGTAGCGGGTCCGGGACAGATACGCAGTATTTT. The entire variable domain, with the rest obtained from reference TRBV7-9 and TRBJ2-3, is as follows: DTGVSQNPRHKITKRGQNVTFRCDPISEHNRLYWYRQTLGQGPEFLTYFQNEAQLEKSRLLSDRFSAERPKGSFSTLEIQRTEQGDSAMYLCASSSRSGSGTDTQYFGPGTRLTVL.

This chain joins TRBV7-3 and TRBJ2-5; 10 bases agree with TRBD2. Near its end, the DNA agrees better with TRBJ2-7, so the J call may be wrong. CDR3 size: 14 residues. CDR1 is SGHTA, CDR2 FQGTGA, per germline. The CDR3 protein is CASSASGRAHEQYF. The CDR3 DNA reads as TGTGCCAGCAGCGCCAGCGGGAGGGCCCACGAGCAGTACTTC.

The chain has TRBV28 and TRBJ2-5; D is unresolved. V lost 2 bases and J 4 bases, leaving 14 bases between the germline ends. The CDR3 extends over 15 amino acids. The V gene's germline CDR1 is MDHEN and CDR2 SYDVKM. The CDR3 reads CASSLPTRRGETQYF. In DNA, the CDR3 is TGTGCCAGCAGTTTACCTACCCGCAGAGGAGAGACCCAGTACTTC.

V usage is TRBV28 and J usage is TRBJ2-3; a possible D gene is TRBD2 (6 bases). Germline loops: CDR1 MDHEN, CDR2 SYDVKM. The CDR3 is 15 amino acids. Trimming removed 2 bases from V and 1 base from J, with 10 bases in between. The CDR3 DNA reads TGTGCCAGCAGTTTAGGATCTAGCGGCACAGATACGCAGTATTTT. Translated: CASSLGSSGTDTQYF.

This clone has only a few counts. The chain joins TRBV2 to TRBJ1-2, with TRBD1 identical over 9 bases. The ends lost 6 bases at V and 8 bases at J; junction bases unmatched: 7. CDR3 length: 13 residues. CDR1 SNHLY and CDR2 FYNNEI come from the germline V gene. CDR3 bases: TGTGCCAGCAGGGAGGGACAGGGTCAGGGCTACACCTTC. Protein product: CASREGQGQGYTF.

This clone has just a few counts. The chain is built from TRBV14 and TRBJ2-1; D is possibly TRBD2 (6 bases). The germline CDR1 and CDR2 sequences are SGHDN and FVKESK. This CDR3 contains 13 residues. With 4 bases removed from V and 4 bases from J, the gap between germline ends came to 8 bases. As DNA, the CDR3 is TGTGCCAGCAGCCCCGGGAGATACAATGAGCAGTTCTTC. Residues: CASSPGRYNEQFF.

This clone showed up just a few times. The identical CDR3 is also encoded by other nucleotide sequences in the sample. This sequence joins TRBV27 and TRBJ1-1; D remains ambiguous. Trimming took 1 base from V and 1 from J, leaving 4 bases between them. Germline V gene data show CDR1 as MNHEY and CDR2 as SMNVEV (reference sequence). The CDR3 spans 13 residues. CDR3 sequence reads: CASSLFRNTEAFF. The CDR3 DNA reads TGTGCCAGCAGTTTATTCAGGAACACTGAAGCTTTCTTT.